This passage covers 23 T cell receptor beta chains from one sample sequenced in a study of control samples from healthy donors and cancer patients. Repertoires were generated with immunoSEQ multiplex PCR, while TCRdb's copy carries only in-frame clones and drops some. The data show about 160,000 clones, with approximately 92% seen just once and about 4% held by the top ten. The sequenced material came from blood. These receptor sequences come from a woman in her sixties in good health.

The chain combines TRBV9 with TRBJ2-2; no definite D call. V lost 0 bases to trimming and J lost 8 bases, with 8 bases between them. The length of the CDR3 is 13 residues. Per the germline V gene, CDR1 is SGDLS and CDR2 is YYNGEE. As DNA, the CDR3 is TGTGCCAGCAGCGTAGTTGGTGGGGGGGAGCTGTTTTTT. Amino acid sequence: CASSVVGGGELFF.

CDR3 protein: CASSSVANYGYTF. CDR3 in DNA: TGTGCCAGCAGCAGCGTAGCCAACTATGGCTACACCTTC. The chain carries TRBV7-6 and TRBJ1-2, with D uncertain. Germline V lookup: CDR1 SGHVS, CDR2 FNYEAQ. Trimming took off 5 bases at V and 2 bases at J, with 9 bases between the two ends. The CDR3 totals 13 residues. Looking up the rest from reference TRBV7-6 and TRBJ1-2 gives the full variable domain: GAGVSQSPRYKVTKRGQDVALRCDPISGHVSLYWYRQALGQGPEFLTYFNYEAQQDKSGLPNDRFSAERPEGSISTLTIQRTEQRDSAMYRCASSSVANYGYTFGSGTRLTVV.

The CDR3 loop is CASSYRKGGEQYF. Here the CDR3 DNA reads TGTGCCAGCAGTTACCGGAAAGGGGGCGAGCAGTACTTC. This rearrangement joins TRBV6-5 to TRBJ2-7, with D maybe TRBD1 (6 bases). Trimming took 2 bases from V and 6 from J, leaving 11 bases between them. The CDR3 contains 13 residues. CDR1 MNHEY and CDR2 SVGAGI come from the germline V gene.

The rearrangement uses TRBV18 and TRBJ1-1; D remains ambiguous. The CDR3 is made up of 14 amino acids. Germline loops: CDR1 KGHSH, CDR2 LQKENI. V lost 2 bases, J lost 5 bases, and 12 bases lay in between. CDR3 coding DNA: TGTGCCAGCTCACCATCGGAAGACGGGACTGAAGCTTTCTTT. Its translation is CASSPSEDGTEAFF. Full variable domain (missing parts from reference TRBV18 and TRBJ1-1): NAGVMQNPRHLVRRRGQEARLRCSPMKGHSHVYWYRQLPEEGLKFMVYLQKENIIDESGMPKERFSAEFPKEGPSILRIQQVVRGDSAAYFCASSPSEDGTEAFFGQGTRLTVV.

CDR3 coding DNA: TGCGCCAGCAGCCAAGCTATCCCACGGTCAGCGGGGGTTTACAATGAGCAGTTCTTC. It codes for CASSQAIPRSAGVYNEQFF. This chain connects TRBV4-3 to TRBJ2-1, with 8 bases matching TRBD2. V lost 1 base and J lost 4; bases outside the gene matches: 15. This CDR3 has 19 residues. Germline CDR1 is LGHNA and CDR2 is YSLEER.

The CDR3 loop is CASSQANYGYTF. The DNA of the CDR3 is TGCGCCAGCAGCCAAGCCAACTATGGCTACACCTTC. V and J are TRBV4-1 and TRBJ1-2; D gene ambiguous. Trimming removed 1 base at V and 2 bases at J, with 2 bases between. From germline, CDR1 is MGHRA and CDR2 YSYEKL. The CDR3 is 12 amino acids.

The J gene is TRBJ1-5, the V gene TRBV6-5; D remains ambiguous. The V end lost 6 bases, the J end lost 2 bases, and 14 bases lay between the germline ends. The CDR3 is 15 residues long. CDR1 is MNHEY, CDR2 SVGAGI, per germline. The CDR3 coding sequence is TGTGCCAGCAGGATACAGACAAGTCGCAATCAGCCCCAGCATTTT. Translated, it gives CASRIQTSRNQPQHF.

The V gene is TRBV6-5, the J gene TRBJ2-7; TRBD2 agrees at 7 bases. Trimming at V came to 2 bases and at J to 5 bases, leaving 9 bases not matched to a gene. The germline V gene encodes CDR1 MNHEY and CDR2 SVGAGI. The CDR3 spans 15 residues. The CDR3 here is CASSYQSGVFHEQYF. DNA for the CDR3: TGTGCCAGCAGTTACCAAAGCGGGGTGTTCCACGAGCAGTACTTC.

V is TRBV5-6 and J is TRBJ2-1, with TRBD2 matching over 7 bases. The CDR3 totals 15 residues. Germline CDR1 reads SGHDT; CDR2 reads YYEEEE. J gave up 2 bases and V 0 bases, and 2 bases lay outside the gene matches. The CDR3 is CASSLGLAAYNEQFF. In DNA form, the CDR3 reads TGTGCCAGCAGCTTGGGACTAGCAGCCTACAATGAGCAGTTCTTC.

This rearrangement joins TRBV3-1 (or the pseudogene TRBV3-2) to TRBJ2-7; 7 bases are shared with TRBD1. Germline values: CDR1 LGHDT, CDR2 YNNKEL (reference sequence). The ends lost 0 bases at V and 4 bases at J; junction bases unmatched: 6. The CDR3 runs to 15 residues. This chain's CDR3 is CASSQDPGQFYEQYF. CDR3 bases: TGTGCCAGCAGCCAAGATCCGGGACAGTTTTACGAGCAGTACTTC.

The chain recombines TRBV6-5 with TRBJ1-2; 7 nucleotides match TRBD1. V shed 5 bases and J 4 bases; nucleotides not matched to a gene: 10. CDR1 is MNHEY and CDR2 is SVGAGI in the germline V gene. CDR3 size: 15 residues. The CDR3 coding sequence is TGTGCCAGCAGTACACAGGGGCCCCTTGGCTATGGCTACACCTTC. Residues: CASSTQGPLGYGYTF.

The CDR3 coding sequence is TGCGCCAGCAGCCAAACAGGACAAGAGACCCAGTACTTC. As protein: CASSQTGQETQYF. The gene calls are TRBV4-1 and TRBJ2-5, with D perhaps TRBD1 (5 bases). The CDR3 contains 13 residues. Trimming took 2 bases from V and 2 from J, leaving 6 bases between them. Per germline, CDR1 MGHRA and CDR2 YSYEKL.

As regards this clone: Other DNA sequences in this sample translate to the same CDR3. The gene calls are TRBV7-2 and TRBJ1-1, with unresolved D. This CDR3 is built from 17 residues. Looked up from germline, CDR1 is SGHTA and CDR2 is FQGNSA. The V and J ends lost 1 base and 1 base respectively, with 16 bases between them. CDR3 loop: CASSLGTPGRPNTEAFF. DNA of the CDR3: TGTGCCAGCAGCTTAGGAACACCCGGGAGGCCGAACACTGAAGCTTTCTTT.

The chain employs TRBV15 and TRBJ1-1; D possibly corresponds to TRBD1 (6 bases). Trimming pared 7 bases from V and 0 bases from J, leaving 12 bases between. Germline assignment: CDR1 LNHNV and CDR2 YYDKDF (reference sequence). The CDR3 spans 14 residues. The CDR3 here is CATKPGQLNTEAFF. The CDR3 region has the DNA TGTGCCACCAAACCAGGACAGCTGAACACTGAAGCTTTCTTT.

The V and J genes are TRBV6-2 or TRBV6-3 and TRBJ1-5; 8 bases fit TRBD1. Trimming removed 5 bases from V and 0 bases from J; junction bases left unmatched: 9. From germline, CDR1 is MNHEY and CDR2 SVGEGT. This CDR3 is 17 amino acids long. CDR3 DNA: TGTGCCAGCAGTGCTGGACAGGGCCCATATAGCAATCAGCCCCAGCATTTT. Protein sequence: CASSAGQGPYSNQPQHF.

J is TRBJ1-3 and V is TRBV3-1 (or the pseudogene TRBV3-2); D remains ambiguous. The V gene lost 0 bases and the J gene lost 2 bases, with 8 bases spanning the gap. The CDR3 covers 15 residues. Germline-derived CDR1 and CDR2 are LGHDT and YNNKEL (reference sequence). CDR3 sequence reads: CASSQDAGAGNTIYF. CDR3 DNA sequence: TGTGCCAGCAGCCAAGATGCGGGAGCTGGAAACACCATATATTTT.

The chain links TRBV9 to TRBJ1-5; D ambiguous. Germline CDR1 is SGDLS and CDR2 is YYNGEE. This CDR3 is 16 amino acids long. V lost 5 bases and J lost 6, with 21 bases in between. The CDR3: CASSFGPNHRGQPQHF. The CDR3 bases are TGTGCCAGCAGTTTCGGGCCCAATCATAGAGGTCAGCCCCAGCATTTT.

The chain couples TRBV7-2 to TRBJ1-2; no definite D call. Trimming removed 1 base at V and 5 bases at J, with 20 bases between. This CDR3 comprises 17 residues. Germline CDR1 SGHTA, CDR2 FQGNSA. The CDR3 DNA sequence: TGTGCCAGCAGCTTAGTCACCCCGGGCCGACCGGGATATGGCTACACCTTC. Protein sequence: CASSLVTPGRPGYGYTF.

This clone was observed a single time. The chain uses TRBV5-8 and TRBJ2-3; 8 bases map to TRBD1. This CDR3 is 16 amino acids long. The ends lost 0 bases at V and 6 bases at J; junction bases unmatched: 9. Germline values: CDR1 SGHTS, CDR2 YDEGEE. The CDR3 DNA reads TGTGCCAGCAGCTTGGCCTTAGAGGACAGGGCGGATACGCAGTATTTT. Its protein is CASSLALEDRADTQYF.

As DNA, the CDR3 is TGTGCCAGCCGGGACCGTAAAAACCCAGAGACCCAGTACTTC. Its protein product is CASRDRKNPETQYF. V usage is TRBV7-2 and J usage is TRBJ2-5; D tentatively reads TRBD1 or TRBD2 (5 bases each). The germline V gene encodes CDR1 SGHTA and CDR2 FQGNSA. V was pared by 8 bases and J by 4 bases, with 17 bases between. This CDR3 contains 14 residues. The full variable domain, completed using reference TRBV7-2 and TRBJ2-5, is GAGVSQSPSNKVTEKGKDVELRCDPISGHTALYWYRQSLGQGLEFLIYFQGNSAPDKSGLPSDRFSAERTGGSVSTLTIQRTQQEDSAVYLCASRDRKNPETQYFGPGTRLLVL.

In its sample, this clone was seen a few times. In DNA, the CDR3 is TGTGCCAGCCTCGACAGGGGCACTGGAAACACCATATATTTT. As protein: CASLDRGTGNTIYF. The V and J genes are TRBV28 and TRBJ1-3; the match to TRBD1 covers 8 bases. The V and J ends lost 8 bases and 2 bases, in that order; junction bases with no gene match: 5. Germline-derived CDR1 and CDR2 are MDHEN and SYDVKM. This CDR3 comprises 14 residues.

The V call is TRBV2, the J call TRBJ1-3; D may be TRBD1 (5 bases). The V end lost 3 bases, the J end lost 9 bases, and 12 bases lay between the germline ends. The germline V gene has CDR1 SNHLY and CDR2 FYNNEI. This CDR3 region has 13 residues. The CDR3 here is CASSDGGEGTIYF. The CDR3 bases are TGTGCCAGCAGTGACGGAGGGGAGGGCACCATATATTTT.

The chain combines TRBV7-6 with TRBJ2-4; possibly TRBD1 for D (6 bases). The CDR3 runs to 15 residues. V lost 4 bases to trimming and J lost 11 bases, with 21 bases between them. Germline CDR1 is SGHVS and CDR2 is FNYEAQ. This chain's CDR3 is CASSSMGAGRSVQYF. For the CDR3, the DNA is TGTGCCAGCAGCTCCATGGGGGCCGGCCGAAGCGTTCAGTACTTC.